This paragraph covers one TCR beta chain sequence. This sample is drawn from a study of blood T cell repertoires in COVID-19. Whole-study context: Samples came from the United States, Italy and Spain, spanning acute and convalescent COVID-19. T cells, B-cell-depleted T cells, or PBMCs supplied cDNA or gDNA.

The V end was cut by 0 bases, the J end by 10 bases, with 9 bases between. CDR1 and CDR2 (germline): MNHNY, SVGAGI (reference sequence). CDR3 size: 12 residues. Original processing notes: It was from reference gene primer amplification that nucleated cell counts were estimated. The assay was immunoSEQ multiplex PCR, and TCRdb's table has in-frame clones only and misses some. For V, J and clone size, that table is used; D and trimming come from the DNA. The sample lists about 260,000 clones, about 88% occurring once. Recruitment covered about 25 US areas and drew participants whose ages spanned roughly 18 to 100 years.

The chain has TRBV6-6 and TRBJ2-5; possibly TRBD2 for D (5 bases). The sample was PBMCs or T cells enriched from blood (not recorded which). The sequence derives from a man younger than 40 with acute COVID-19. The CDR3 region is CASSYSVGDQYF. The CDR3 coding sequence is TGTGCCAGCAGTTACTCGGTCGGGGACCAGTACTTC.